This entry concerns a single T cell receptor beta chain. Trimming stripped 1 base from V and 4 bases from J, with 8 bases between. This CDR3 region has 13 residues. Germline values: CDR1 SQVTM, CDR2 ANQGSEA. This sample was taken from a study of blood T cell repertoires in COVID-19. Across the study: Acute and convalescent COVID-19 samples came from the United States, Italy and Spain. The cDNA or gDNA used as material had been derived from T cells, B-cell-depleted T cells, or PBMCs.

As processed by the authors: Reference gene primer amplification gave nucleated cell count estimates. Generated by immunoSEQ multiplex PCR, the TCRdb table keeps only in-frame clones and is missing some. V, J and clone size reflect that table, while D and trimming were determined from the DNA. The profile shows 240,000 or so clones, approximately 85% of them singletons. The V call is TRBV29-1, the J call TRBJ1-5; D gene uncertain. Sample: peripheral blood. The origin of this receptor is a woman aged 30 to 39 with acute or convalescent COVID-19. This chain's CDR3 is CSVEVAVNQPQHF. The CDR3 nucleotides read TGCAGCGTTGAAGTGGCGGTTAATCAGCCCCAGCATTTT.